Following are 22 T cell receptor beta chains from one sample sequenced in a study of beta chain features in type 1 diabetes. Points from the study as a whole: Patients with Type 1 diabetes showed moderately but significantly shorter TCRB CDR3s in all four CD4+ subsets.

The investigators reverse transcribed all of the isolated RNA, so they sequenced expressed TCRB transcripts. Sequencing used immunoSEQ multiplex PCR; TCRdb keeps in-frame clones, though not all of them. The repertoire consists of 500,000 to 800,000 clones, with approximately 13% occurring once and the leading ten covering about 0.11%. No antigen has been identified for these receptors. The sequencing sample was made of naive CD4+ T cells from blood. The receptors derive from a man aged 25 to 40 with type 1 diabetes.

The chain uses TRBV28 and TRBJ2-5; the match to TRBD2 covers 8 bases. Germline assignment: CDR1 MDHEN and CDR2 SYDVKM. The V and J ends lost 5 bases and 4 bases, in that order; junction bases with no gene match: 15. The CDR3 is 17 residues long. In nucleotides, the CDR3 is TGTGCCAGCAGTCCTAACATGGCGGGACTAGGGAGAGAGACCCAGTACTTC. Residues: CASSPNMAGLGRETQYF.

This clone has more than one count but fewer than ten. CDR3 sequence: CASALDRNSPLHF. CDR3 nucleotide sequence: TGTGCCAGCGCCCTGGACAGGAACTCACCCCTCCACTTT. V is TRBV25-1 and J is TRBJ1-6; TRBD1 matches at 7 bases. This CDR3 has 13 amino acids. V was clipped by 8 bases and J by 10 bases; unmatched bases: 8. CDR1 is MGHDK, CDR2 SYGVNS, per germline.

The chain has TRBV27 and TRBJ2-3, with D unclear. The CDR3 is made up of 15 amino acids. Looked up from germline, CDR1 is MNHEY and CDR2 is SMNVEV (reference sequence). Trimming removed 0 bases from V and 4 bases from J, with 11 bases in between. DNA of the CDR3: TGTGCCAGCAGTTTATCCTCTTCCATCCCAGATACGCAGTATTTT. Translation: CASSLSSSIPDTQYF.

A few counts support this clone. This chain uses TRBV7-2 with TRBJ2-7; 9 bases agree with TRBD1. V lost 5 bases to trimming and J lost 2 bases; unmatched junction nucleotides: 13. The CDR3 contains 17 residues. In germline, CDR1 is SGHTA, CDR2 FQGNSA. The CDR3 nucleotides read TGTGCCAGCAGCAGAACCGGTACAGGGGGCCGAACCTACGAGCAGTACTTC. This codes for CASSRTGTGGRTYEQYF.

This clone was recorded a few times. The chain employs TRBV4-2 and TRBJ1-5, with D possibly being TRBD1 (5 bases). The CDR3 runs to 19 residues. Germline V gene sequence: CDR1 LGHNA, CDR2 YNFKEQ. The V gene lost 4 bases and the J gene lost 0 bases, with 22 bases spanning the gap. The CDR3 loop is CASSPHRDSFLYSNQPQHF. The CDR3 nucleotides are TGTGCCAGCAGCCCTCACCGGGACTCTTTCCTATATAGCAATCAGCCCCAGCATTTT.

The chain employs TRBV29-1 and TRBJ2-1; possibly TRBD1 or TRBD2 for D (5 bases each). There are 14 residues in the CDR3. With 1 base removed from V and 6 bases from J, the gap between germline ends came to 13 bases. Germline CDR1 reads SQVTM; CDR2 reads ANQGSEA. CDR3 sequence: CSVEGGAYPNEQFF. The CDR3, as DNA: TGCAGCGTTGAAGGAGGGGCCTATCCCAATGAGCAGTTCTTC.

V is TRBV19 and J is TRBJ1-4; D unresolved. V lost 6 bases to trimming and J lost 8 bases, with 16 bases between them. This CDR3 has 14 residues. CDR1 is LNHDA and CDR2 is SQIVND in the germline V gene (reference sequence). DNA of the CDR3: TGTGCCAGTAGCCTAGGGATCGAAGGAGAAAAACTGTTTTTT. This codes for CASSLGIEGEKLFF.

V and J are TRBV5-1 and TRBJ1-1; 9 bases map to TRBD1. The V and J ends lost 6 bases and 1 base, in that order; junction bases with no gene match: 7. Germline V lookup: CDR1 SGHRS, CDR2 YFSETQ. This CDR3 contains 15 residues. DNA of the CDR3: TGCGCCAGCAAGGTACCGGACAGGGGGAACACTGAAGCTTTCTTT. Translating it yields CASKVPDRGNTEAFF.

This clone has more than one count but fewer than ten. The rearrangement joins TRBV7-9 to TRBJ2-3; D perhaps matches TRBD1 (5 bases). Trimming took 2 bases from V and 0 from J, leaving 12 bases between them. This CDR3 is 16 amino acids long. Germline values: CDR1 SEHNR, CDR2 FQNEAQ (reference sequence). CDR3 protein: CASSLFGDSSTDTQYF. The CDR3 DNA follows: TGTGCCAGCAGCTTATTTGGTGACAGCAGCACAGATACGCAGTATTTT.

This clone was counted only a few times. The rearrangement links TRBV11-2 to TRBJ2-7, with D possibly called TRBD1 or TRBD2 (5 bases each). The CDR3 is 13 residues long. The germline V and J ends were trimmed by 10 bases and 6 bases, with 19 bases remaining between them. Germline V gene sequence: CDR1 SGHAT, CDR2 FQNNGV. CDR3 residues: CAIGSGPQREQYF. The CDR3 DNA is TGTGCCATCGGCTCGGGGCCGCAGCGCGAGCAGTACTTC.

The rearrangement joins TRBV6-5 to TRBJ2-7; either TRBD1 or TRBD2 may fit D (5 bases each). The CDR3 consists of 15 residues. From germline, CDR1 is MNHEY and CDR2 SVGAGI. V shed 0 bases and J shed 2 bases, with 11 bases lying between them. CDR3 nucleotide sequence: TGTGCCAGCAGTTACTCTAGGGACGGGGCCTACGAGCAGTACTTC. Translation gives CASSYSRDGAYEQYF.

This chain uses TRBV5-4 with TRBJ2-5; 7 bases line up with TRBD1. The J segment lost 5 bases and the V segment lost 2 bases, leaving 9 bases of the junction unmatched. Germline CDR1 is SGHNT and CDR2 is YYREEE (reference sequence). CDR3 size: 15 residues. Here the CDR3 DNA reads TGTGCCAGCAGCTTTTCGACAGGGATTAGCGAGACCCAGTACTTC. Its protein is CASSFSTGISETQYF. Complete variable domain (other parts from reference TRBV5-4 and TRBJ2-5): ETGVTQSPTHLIKTRGQQVTLRCSSQSGHNTVSWYQQALGQGPQFIFQYYREEENGRGNFPPRFSGLQFPNYSSELNVNALELDDSALYLCASSFSTGISETQYFGPGTRLLVL.

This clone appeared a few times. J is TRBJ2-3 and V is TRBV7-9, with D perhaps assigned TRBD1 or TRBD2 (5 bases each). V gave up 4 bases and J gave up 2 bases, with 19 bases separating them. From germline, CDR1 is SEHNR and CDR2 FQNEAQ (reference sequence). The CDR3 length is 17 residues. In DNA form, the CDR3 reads TGTGCCAGCAGCTGGAGAGGGGCTAGCCTCCACACAGATACGCAGTATTTT. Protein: CASSWRGASLHTDTQYF. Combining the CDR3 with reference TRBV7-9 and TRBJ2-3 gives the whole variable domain DTGVSQNPRHKITKRGQNVTFRCDPISEHNRLYWYRQTLGQGPEFLTYFQNEAQLEKSRLLSDRFSAERPKGSFSTLEIQRTEQGDSAMYLCASSWRGASLHTDTQYFGPGTRLTVL.

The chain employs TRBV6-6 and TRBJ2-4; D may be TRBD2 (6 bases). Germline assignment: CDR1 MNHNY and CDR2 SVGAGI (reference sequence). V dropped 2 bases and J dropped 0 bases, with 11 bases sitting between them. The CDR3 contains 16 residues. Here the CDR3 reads CASSYNGGLAKNIQYF. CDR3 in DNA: TGTGCCAGCAGTTACAACGGGGGACTAGCCAAAAACATTCAGTACTTC.

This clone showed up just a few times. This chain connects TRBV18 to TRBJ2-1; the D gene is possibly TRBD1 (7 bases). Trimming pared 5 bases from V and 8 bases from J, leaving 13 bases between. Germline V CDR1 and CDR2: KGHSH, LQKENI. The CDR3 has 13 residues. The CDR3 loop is CASSSDRRDEQFF. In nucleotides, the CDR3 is TGTGCCAGCTCATCGGACAGGAGGGATGAGCAGTTCTTC.

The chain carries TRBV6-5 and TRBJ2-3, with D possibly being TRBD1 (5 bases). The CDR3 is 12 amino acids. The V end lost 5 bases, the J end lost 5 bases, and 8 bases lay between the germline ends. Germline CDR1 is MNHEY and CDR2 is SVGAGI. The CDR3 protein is CASSPGIDTQYF. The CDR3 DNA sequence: TGTGCCAGCAGTCCAGGGATAGATACGCAGTATTTT.

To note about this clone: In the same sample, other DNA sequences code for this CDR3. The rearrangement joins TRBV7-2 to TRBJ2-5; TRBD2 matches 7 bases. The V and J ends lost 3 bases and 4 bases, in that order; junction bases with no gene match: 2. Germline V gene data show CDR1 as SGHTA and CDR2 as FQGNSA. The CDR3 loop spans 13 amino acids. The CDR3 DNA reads TGTGCCAGCAGCTTCGGACTAGGAGAGACCCAGTACTTC. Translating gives CASSFGLGETQYF.

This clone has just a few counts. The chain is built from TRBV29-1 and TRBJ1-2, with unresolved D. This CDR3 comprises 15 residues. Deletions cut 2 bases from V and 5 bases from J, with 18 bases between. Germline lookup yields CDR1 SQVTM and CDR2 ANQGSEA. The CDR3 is CSVEYSGRDSYGYTF. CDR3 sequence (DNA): TGCAGCGTTGAATATTCGGGTAGAGACTCTTATGGCTACACCTTC.

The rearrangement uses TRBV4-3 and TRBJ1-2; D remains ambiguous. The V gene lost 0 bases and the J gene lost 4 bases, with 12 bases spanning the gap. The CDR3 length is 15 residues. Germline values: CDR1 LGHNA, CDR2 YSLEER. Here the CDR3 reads CASSQDERQSYGYTF. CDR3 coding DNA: TGCGCCAGCAGCCAAGATGAACGTCAAAGCTATGGCTACACCTTC.

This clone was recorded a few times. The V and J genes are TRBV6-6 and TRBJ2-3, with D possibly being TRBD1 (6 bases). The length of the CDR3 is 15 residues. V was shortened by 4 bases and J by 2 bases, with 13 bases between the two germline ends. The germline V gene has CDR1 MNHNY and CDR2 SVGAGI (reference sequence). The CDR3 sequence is CASSSGTGFTDTQYF. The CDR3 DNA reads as TGTGCCAGCAGTTCCGGCACAGGGTTCACAGATACGCAGTATTTT.

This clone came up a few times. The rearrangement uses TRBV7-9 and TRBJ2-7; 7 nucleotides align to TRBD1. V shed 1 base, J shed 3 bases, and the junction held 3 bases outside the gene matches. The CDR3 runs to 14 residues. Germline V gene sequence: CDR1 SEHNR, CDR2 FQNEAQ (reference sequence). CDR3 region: CASSLGTGNYEQYF. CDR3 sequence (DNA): TGTGCCAGCAGCTTAGGGACAGGAAACTACGAGCAGTACTTC. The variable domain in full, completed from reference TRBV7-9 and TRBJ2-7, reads DTGVSQNPRHKITKRGQNVTFRCDPISEHNRLYWYRQTLGQGPEFLTYFQNEAQLEKSRLLSDRFSAERPKGSFSTLEIQRTEQGDSAMYLCASSLGTGNYEQYFGPGTRLTVT.

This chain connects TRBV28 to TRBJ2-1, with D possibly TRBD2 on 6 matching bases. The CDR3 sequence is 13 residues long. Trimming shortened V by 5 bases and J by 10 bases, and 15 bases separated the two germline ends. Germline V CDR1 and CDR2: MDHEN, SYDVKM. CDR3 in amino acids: CASSPMPSGEQFF. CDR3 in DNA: TGTGCCAGCAGTCCCATGCCCAGCGGGGAGCAGTTCTTC.